These T cell receptor beta chains were read from a single sample in a study of blood T cells in healthy people across ages. TCRdb used MiXCR to reprocess the 5' RACE reads, holding one entry per CDR3 protein. The data contain around 800,000 distinct CDR3 sequences, roughly 26% of them seen just once; the ten biggest clones take up approximately 2.9%. These data also featured in a second study, about T cells of mothers and their children.

What was sequenced was blood. The receptors derive from a boy younger than 18 in good health. CDR3s include the opening cysteine and the closing phenylalanine or tryptophan. Fields, in order: D gene, clone size, J gene, V gene, CDR3 protein, CDR3 DNA. D genes are given only for firm matches. Expanded clones are given a class, and other clones once, few, many or no size at all.

>TRBD2|few|TRBJ2-5|TRBV5-1
CASSLALAGGHYF
TGCGCCAGCAGCTTGGCGCTAGCGGGGGGCCATTACTTC
>NA|few|TRBJ2-7|TRBV28
CASSSTRASDFPEQYF
TGTGCCAGCAGTTCCACTCGCGCCAGTGACTTTCCCGAGCAGTACTTC
>TRBD1|few|TRBJ2-5|TRBV5-1
CASSLPDRGIGETQYF
TGCGCCAGCAGCTTGCCCGACAGGGGTATCGGGGAGACCCAGTACTTC
>TRBD1|NA|TRBJ2-5|TRBV27
CASSDTGTGKETQYF
TGTGCCAGCAGTGACACCGGGACAGGGAAAGAGACCCAGTACTTC
>TRBD1|few|TRBJ2-1|TRBV7-6
CASSAPGQGLNEQFF
TGTGCCAGCAGCGCCCCGGGACAGGGCTTGAATGAGCAGTTCTTC
>TRBD1|NA|TRBJ2-1|TRBV15
CATSRRGQGSYNEQFF
TGTGCCACCAGCAGGAGGGGACAGGGCTCCTACAATGAGCAGTTCTTC
>NA|few|TRBJ2-3|TRBV6-5
CASSYSGLLDTQYF
TGTGCCAGCAGTTACTCGGGACTTTTAGATACGCAGTATTTT
>NA|few|TRBJ1-1|TRBV7-2
CASSWGVGENTEAFF
TGTGCCAGCAGCTGGGGGGTGGGGGAGAACACTGAAGCTTTCTTT
>TRBD2|NA|TRBJ2-5|TRBV7-2
CASSLELAGPRETQYF
TGTGCCAGCAGCTTAGAACTAGCGGGGCCCCGAGAGACCCAGTACTTC
>NA|NA|TRBJ1-2|TRBV4-1
CASSQQGRTYGYTF
TGCGCCAGCAGCCAACAGGGTAGGACTTATGGCTACACCTTC
>TRBD2|few|TRBJ2-5|TRBV7-2
CASSLFSSGGQETQYF
TGTGCCAGCAGCCTATTTTCTAGCGGGGGACAAGAGACCCAGTACTTC
>NA|few|TRBJ2-1|TRBV5-1
CASSLLAASNYNEQFF
TGCGCCAGCAGCCTCTTAGCCGCCTCGAATTACAATGAGCAGTTCTTC
>TRBD1|NA|TRBJ1-2|TRBV6-5
CAAGTAFYGYTF
TGTGCCGCCGGGACAGCCTTTTATGGCTACACCTTC
>NA|NA|TRBJ2-7|TRBV18
CASSLTRDSYEQYF
TGTGCCAGCTCACTGACCAGGGACTCCTACGAGCAGTACTTC
>NA|NA|TRBJ2-7|TRBV6-2/TRBV6-3
CASSTSLYEQYF
TGTGCCAGCAGTACCAGCCTTTACGAGCAGTACTTC
>TRBD1|NA|TRBJ2-1|TRBV6-6
CASSYTYGQGRYNEQFF
TGTGCCAGCAGTTACACCTATGGACAGGGCCGGTACAATGAGCAGTTCTTC
>TRBD1|NA|TRBJ2-5|TRBV28
CASSLWDRGPETQYF
TGTGCCAGCAGTTTATGGGACAGGGGGCCGGAGACCCAGTACTTC
>NA|NA|TRBJ2-5|TRBV19
CASSTTEETQYF
TGTGCCAGTAGTACGACCGAAGAGACCCAGTACTTC
>NA|NA|TRBJ2-3|TRBV4-2
CASSGAGQSTDTQYF
TGTGCCAGCAGCGGGGCCGGACAGAGCACAGATACGCAGTATTTT
>NA|many|TRBJ2-5|TRBV28
CASGLQETQYF
TGTGCCAGCGGCCTACAAGAGACCCAGTACTTC
>NA|few|TRBJ2-5|TRBV5-1
CASSLWSGLQETQYF
TGCGCCAGCAGCTTGTGGTCAGGGCTCCAAGAGACCCAGTACTTC
>NA|NA|TRBJ2-7|TRBV7-6
CASIPGVDPNYEQYF
TGTGCCAGCATCCCGGGGGTGGACCCAAACTACGAGCAGTACTTC
>NA|NA|TRBJ2-4|TRBV3-1
CASSQDGRDIQYF
TGTGCCAGCAGCCAAGATGGCAGGGACATTCAGTACTTC
>NA|NA|TRBJ1-4|TRBV2
CASRRGTATNEKLFF
TGTGCCAGCAGGAGGGGCACAGCAACTAATGAAAAACTGTTTTTT
>TRBD1|NA|TRBJ1-4|TRBV20-1
CSARGQSTNEKLFF
TGCAGTGCTCGGGGACAGTCAACTAATGAAAAACTGTTTTTT
>NA|once|TRBJ2-3|TRBV29-1
CSVVGAWGDGDTDTQYF
TGCAGCGTTGTTGGGGCTTGGGGGGACGGGGACACAGATACGCAGTATTTT
>NA|few|TRBJ2-5|TRBV14
CASSPPGFGRQTQYF
TGTGCCAGCAGCCCCCCTGGCTTCGGACGACAGACCCAGTACTTC
>NA|NA|TRBJ2-7|TRBV2
CASSEVNSYEQYF
TGTGCCAGCAGTGAGGTTAATTCCTACGAGCAGTACTTC
>NA|NA|TRBJ1-2|TRBV12-3/TRBV12-4
CASSLDRFLYGYTF
TGTGCCAGCAGTTTAGACAGGTTCCTCTATGGCTACACCTTC
>TRBD1|NA|TRBJ2-5|TRBV12-3/TRBV12-4
CASSPGTGSLETQYF
TGTGCCAGCAGTCCGGGGACAGGGAGTTTGGAGACCCAGTACTTC
>NA|NA|TRBJ2-1|TRBV18
CASSFRDGQSSEQFF
TGTGCCAGCTCATTCCGGGACGGGCAGTCTAGCGAGCAGTTCTTC
>NA|NA|TRBJ2-7|TRBV9
CASSVGRDGLIYEQYF
TGTGCCAGCAGCGTAGGCCGGGACGGCCTAATTTACGAGCAGTACTTC
>TRBD1|NA|TRBJ2-4|TRBV28
CASSLRTGGMTNIQYF
TGTGCCAGCAGTCTCCGGACAGGGGGCATGACAAACATTCAGTACTTC
>NA|NA|TRBJ2-1|TRBV14
CASSHTSFTGVIYNEQFF
TGTGCCAGCAGCCATACCTCATTCACAGGCGTTATCTACAATGAGCAGTTCTTC
>TRBD2|few|TRBJ2-5|TRBV9
CASSVGTSGGDYQETQYF
TGTGCCAGCAGCGTAGGGACTAGCGGGGGGGACTACCAAGAGACCCAGTACTTC
>NA|NA|TRBJ2-1|TRBV12-5
CASGSSGRGGSYNEQFF
TGTGCTAGTGGTTCCTCTGGGAGGGGGGGAAGCTACAATGAGCAGTTCTTC
>TRBD2|NA|TRBJ2-7|TRBV28
CASSGVSGNYEQYF
TGTGCCAGCAGTGGGGTTAGCGGGAACTACGAGCAGTACTTC
>TRBD2|few|TRBJ2-7|TRBV5-6
CASSPRMGGYEQYF
TGTGCCAGCAGCCCAAGAATGGGAGGGTACGAGCAGTACTTC
>NA|NA|TRBJ2-5|TRBV19
CASSMVGLETQYF
TGTGCCAGTAGTATGGTAGGGTTAGAGACCCAGTACTTC
>NA|few|TRBJ1-2|TRBV20-1
CSASRSFYGYTF
TGCAGTGCTAGTCGCAGCTTCTATGGCTACACCTTC
>NA|few|TRBJ1-3|TRBV24-1
CATSDLPLGRNTIYF
TGTGCCACCAGTGATTTGCCGTTAGGACGAAACACCATATATTTT
>TRBD1|NA|TRBJ1-2|TRBV9
CASSVPTGGPPNYGYTF
TGTGCCAGCAGCGTACCGACAGGGGGTCCTCCTAACTATGGCTACACCTTC
>NA|few|TRBJ1-2|TRBV6-5
CASSASRGNGYTF
TGTGCCAGCAGTGCCTCCCGTGGGAATGGCTACACCTTC
>TRBD2|NA|TRBJ2-3|TRBV7-2
CASSFLAVPDTQYF
TGTGCCAGCAGCTTCCTAGCGGTTCCAGATACGCAGTATTTT
>NA|few|TRBJ2-4|TRBV12-3/TRBV12-4
CASSLGWDFGNIQYF
TGTGCCAGCAGTTTAGGCTGGGACTTTGGAAACATTCAGTACTTC
>NA|NA|TRBJ1-1|TRBV28
CASSLYPAQAEAFF
TGTGCCAGCAGTTTATACCCGGCACAGGCTGAAGCTTTCTTT
>NA|NA|TRBJ1-3|TRBV7-9
CASSLERANTIYF
TGTGCCAGCAGCTTAGAAAGGGCTAACACCATATATTTT
>NA|NA|TRBJ2-1|TRBV2
CASSPADQSSYNEQFF
TGTGCCAGCAGTCCCGCAGATCAAAGCTCCTACAATGAGCAGTTCTTC
>TRBD1|few|TRBJ2-7|TRBV29-1
CSVAGTVSSYEQYF
TGCAGCGTCGCCGGGACAGTGAGCTCCTACGAGCAGTACTTC
>NA|once|TRBJ1-4|TRBV7-9
CASSPPAETEKLFF
TGTGCCAGCTCCCCCCCGGCTGAAACCGAAAAACTGTTTTTT
>TRBD1|NA|TRBJ1-4|TRBV15
CATSRVVDRVEKLFF
TGTGCCACCAGCAGAGTCGTGGACAGGGTTGAAAAACTGTTTTTT
>TRBD1|once|TRBJ2-7|TRBV29-1
CSVKDRGLGETYEQYF
TGCAGCGTTAAAGACAGGGGGCTAGGCGAGACCTACGAGCAGTACTTC